This TCR beta chain was observed in a study of T cell changes during pregnancy in multiple sclerosis. Measured with immunoSEQ multiplex PCR; TCRdb has only the in-frame clones, and not every one. The table has approximately 41,000 clones, about 90% seen once. The receptor was derived from a female donor with multiple sclerosis, enrolled in a pregnancy study. The starting material was CD4+ T cells from peripheral blood mononuclear cells, obtained in the second trimester of pregnancy.

CDR3: CASSVLAGGNTGELFF. In nucleotides, the CDR3 is TGTGCCAGCAGCGTCCTAGCGGGAGGGAACACCGGGGAGCTGTTTTTT. This chain joins TRBV9 and TRBJ2-2; 11 positions match TRBD2. The CDR3 spans 16 residues. Germline-derived CDR1 and CDR2 are SGDLS and YYNGEE. The ends lost 2 bases at V and 1 base at J; junction bases unmatched: 1.